Below, 5 T cell receptor beta chains from the same sample are listed, as sequenced in a study of T cell repertoires in cytomegalovirus infection. TCRdb ran MiXCR on the reads and lists one entry per CDR3 protein. Of around 300,000 distinct CDR3 sequences listed, about 20% are singletons. Their target antigens are unknown. The specimen comprised cultured PBMCs, sampled from culture after CMV antigen stimulation. These receptor sequences come from a human donor in good health (CMV status not recorded). Some clones in this sample may be carry-over from other donors' samples.

The chain combines TRBV19 with TRBJ2-1; D ambiguous. The germline gives CDR1 LNHDA, CDR2 SQIVND (reference sequence). V dropped 9 bases and J dropped 0 bases, with 12 bases sitting between them. The CDR3 has 14 residues. CDR3 residues: CASRNQASYNEQFF. DNA of the CDR3: TGTGCCAGCCGAAACCAAGCCTCCTACAATGAGCAGTTCTTC.

This clonotype was found a few times. The genes are TRBV12-3 or TRBV12-4 and TRBJ1-1; tentatively, D is TRBD1 (5 bases). The CDR3 covers 12 residues. Trimming removed 6 bases at V and 6 bases at J, with 11 bases between. The CDR3 sequence is CASRGRGPEAFF. CDR3 DNA: TGTGCCAGCAGGGGAAGGGGTCCTGAAGCTTTCTTT.

The chain carries TRBV7-2 and TRBJ1-5; no clear D gene. The ends were cut back, 3 bases at V and 3 bases at J, with 9 bases in the middle. CDR3 length: 14 amino acids. From germline, CDR1 is SGHTA and CDR2 FQGNSA. The CDR3 protein is CASSFYRDNQPQHF. In nucleotides, the CDR3 is TGTGCCAGCAGCTTTTACAGAGACAATCAGCCCCAGCATTTT.

In this sample, this clonotype turned up once. The DNA for the CDR3 is TGTGCCAGCAGCAACTCCCTTAAGGGCTACGAGCAGTACTTC. This codes for CASSNSLKGYEQYF. The chain links TRBV7-3 to TRBJ2-7; the D is unclear. Trimming took 5 bases from V and 3 from J, leaving 14 bases between them. The CDR3 sequence is 14 residues long. CDR1 is SGHTA and CDR2 is FQGTGA in the germline V gene.

This clonotype showed up just a few times. This chain joins TRBV6-2 or TRBV6-3 and TRBJ2-1; no clear D gene. Trimming took 1 base from V and 5 from J, leaving 12 bases between them. The CDR3 is 15 amino acids. Germline V gives CDR1 MNHEY, CDR2 SVGEGT. The CDR3 sequence: CASSYYASTDNEQFF. CDR3 coding DNA: TGTGCCAGCAGTTACTATGCATCCACAGACAATGAGCAGTTCTTC.